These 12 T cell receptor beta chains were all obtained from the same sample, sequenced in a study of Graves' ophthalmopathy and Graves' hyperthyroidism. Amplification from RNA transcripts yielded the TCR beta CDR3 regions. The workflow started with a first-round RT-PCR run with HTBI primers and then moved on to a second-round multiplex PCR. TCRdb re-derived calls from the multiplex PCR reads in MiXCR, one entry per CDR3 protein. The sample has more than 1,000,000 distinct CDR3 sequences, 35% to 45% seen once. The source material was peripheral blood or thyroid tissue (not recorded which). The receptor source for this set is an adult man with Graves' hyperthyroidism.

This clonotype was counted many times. CDR3 sequence (DNA): TGTGCCAGCAGCCTCGCATTGGGGGTTGAAGAAAAACTGTTTTTT. Protein product: CASSLALGVEEKLFF. The chain has TRBV7-9 and TRBJ1-4, with D possibly being TRBD1 (5 bases). The CDR3 length is 15 residues. Per germline, CDR1 SEHNR and CDR2 FQNEAQ (reference sequence). Trimming took 5 bases from V and 8 from J, leaving 18 bases between them.

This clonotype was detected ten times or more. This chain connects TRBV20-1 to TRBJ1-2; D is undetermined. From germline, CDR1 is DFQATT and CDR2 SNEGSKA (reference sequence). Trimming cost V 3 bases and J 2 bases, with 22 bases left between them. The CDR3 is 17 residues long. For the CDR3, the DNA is TGCAGTGCTAGGGATCCCAAGGCCTTGAGTCTGAACTATGGCTACACCTTC. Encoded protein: CSARDPKALSLNYGYTF.

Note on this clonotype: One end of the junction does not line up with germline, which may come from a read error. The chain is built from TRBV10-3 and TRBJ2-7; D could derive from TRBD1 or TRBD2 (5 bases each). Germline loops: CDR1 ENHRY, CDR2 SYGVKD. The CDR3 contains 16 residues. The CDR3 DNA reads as TGTGCCAGCAGTTACCGAACGGGGCCCGTGCGGAGCGAGCAGTACTTC. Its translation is CASSYRTGPVRSEQYF.

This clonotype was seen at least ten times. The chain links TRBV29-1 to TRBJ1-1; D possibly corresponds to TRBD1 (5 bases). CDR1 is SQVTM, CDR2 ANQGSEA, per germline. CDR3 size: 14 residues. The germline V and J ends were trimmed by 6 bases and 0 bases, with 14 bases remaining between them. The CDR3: CSVEGYAMNTEAFF. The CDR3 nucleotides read TGCAGCGTCGAGGGGTATGCAATGAACACTGAAGCTTTCTTT.

The CDR3 region has the DNA TGTGCCAGCAGACTCGGGACAAAAGGAGAGACCCAGTACTTC. This codes for CASRLGTKGETQYF. V gene TRBV28 combines with J gene TRBJ2-5; D perhaps matches TRBD1 (6 bases). The germline V gene encodes CDR1 MDHEN and CDR2 SYDVKM. The CDR3 loop spans 14 amino acids. Trimming stripped 6 bases from V and 4 bases from J, with 15 bases between.

The CDR3 DNA follows: TGTGCCAGCATGAGGGACACGGTCACTGAAGCTTTCTTT. Residues: CASMRDTVTEAFF. The V call is TRBV28, the J call TRBJ1-1; D is perhaps TRBD1 (6 bases). Trimming removed 7 bases at V and 4 bases at J, with 13 bases between. The CDR3 has 13 amino acids. Germline V CDR1 and CDR2: MDHEN, SYDVKM.

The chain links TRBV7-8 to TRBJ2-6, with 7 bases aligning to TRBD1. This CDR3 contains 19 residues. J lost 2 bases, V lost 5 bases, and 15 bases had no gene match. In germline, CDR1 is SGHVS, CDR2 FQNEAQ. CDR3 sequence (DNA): TGTGCCAGCAGCCCTTATTCTACAGGGGAAGTAGCTGGGGCCAACGTCCTGACTTTC. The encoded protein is CASSPYSTGEVAGANVLTF.

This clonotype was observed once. CDR3: CATSRDSRGTGELFF. The CDR3 nucleotides read TGTGCCACCAGCAGAGATAGCAGGGGCACCGGGGAGCTGTTTTTT. The chain joins TRBV15 to TRBJ2-2, with TRBD1 as a possible D gene (6 bases). The CDR3 runs 15 residues. V lost 0 bases and J lost 4, with 9 bases in between. Germline values: CDR1 LNHNV, CDR2 YYDKDF (reference sequence).

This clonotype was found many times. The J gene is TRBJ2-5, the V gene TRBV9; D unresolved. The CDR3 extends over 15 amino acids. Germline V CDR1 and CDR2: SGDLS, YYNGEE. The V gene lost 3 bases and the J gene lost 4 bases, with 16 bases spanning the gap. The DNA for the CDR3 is TGTGCCAGCAGCGGAGATGGGCGGAGCCGAGAGACCCAGTACTTC. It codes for CASSGDGRSRETQYF.

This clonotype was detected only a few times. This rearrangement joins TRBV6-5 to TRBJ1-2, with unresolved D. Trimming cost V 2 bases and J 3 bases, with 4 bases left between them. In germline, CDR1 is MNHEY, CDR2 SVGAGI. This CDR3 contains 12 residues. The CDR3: CASSYKDYGYTF. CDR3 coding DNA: TGTGCCAGCAGTTACAAGGACTATGGCTACACCTTC.

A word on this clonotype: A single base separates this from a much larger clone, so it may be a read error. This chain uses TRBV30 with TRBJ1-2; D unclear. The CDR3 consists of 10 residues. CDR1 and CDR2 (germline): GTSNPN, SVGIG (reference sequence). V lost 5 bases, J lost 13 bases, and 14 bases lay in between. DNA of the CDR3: TGTGCCTGGGGTAAACTTACGCTCACCTTC. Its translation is CAWGKLTLTF. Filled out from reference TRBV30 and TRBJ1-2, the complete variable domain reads SQTIHQWPATLVQPVGSPLSLECTVEGTSNPNLYWYRQAAGRGLQLLFYSVGIGQISSEVPQNLSASRPQDRQFILSSKKLLLSDSGFYLCAWGKLTLTFGSGTRLTVV.

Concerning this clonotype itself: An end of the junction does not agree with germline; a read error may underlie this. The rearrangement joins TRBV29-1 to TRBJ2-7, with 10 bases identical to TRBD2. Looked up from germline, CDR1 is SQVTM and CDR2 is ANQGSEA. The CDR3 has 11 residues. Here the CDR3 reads CSVGASGGTFF. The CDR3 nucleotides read TGCAGCGTTGGGGCTAGCGGGGGCACCTTCTTC.